This T cell receptor beta chain was obtained from a study of T cells in Graves' hyperthyroidism and ophthalmopathy. These patients, aged 18 to 65, had recently diagnosed hyperthyroidism lasting under 2 months. The ends were cut back, 11 bases at V and 0 bases at J, with 10 bases in the middle. The CDR3 extends over 13 amino acids. Amplification of TCR beta CDR3 regions used RNA as the template. When the TCR CDR3 underwent first-round RT-PCR, the HTBI primer set was used. TCRdb re-analysed the multiplex PCR reads in MiXCR, keeping a single row per CDR3 protein. The data show about 720,000 distinct CDR3 sequences, roughly 20% seen once.

The sample was blood. The chain combines TRBV12-3 or TRBV12-4 with TRBJ2-2; D perhaps matches TRBD2 (7 bases). This receptor was obtained from a woman aged 45 to 65 with Graves' hyperthyroidism that later progressed to Graves' ophthalmopathy. The CDR3 loop is CAPGGSNTGELFF. The CDR3 DNA reads TGTGCCCCGGGGGGCTCGAACACCGGGGAGCTGTTTTTT.